A selection of T cell receptor beta chains follows, all from one sample in a study of blood T cell repertoires in COVID-19. Profiled with immunoSEQ multiplex PCR; TCRdb holds only in-frame clones, not every one. This sample has tens of thousands of clones; 82% occur once, and the top ten carry under 30%. Sequencing was done on a sample of peripheral blood. The receptors stem from a human donor in a cohort sampled during active COVID-19. Each CDR3 is given with its conserved first and last residue. Each record gives: CDR3 DNA, CDR3 protein, J gene, D gene, clone size, V gene. A D gene is named only where the DNA matches it firmly. The listing skips clone size in some rows; elsewhere it reads once, few, many or a size class.

CDR3nt: TGTGCCAGCAGCTTAGGAGGATTAGGGAACACTGAAGCTTTCTTT
CDR3aa: CASSLGGLGNTEAFF
j_gene: TRBJ1-1
d_gene: NA
abundance: NA
v_gene: TRBV7-6

CDR3nt: TGTGCCAGCAGTGGACAGGGAAATAAGTACACTGAAGCTTTCTTT
CDR3aa: CASSGQGNKYTEAFF
j_gene: TRBJ1-1
d_gene: TRBD1
abundance: NA
v_gene: TRBV28

CDR3nt: TGCGCCAGCAGTGTACAGACCCCCTACGAGCAGTACTTC
CDR3aa: CASSVQTPYEQYF
j_gene: TRBJ2-7
d_gene: NA
abundance: NA
v_gene: TRBV10-2

CDR3nt: TGTGCCAGCAGCGGGTCGACAGGACCGAACACTGAAGCTTTCTTT
CDR3aa: CASSGSTGPNTEAFF
j_gene: TRBJ1-1
d_gene: NA
abundance: NA
v_gene: TRBV7-3

CDR3nt: TGTGCCACCAGTGTGACAGGTATCAGGGGAGAGACCCAGTACTTC
CDR3aa: CATSVTGIRGETQYF
j_gene: TRBJ2-5
d_gene: NA
abundance: NA
v_gene: TRBV24-1

CDR3nt: TGTGCCAGTAGTATGACAGGGGTGGCCGGGGAGCAGTTCTTC
CDR3aa: CASSMTGVAGEQFF
j_gene: TRBJ2-1
d_gene: TRBD1
abundance: NA
v_gene: TRBV19

CDR3nt: TGTGCCAGCAGCTCCCTGAACAGGGATGGAGGAGATACGCAGTATTTT
CDR3aa: CASSSLNRDGGDTQYF
j_gene: TRBJ2-3
d_gene: NA
abundance: NA
v_gene: TRBV7-8

CDR3nt: TGTGCCAGCAGCTCTCCAGCGGGGACACAAGAGACCCAGTACTTC
CDR3aa: CASSSPAGTQETQYF
j_gene: TRBJ2-5
d_gene: NA
abundance: NA
v_gene: TRBV5-6

CDR3nt: TGTGCCAGCAGTTACTCGAGTAGGGGTAGGGAGACCCAGTACTTC
CDR3aa: CASSYSSRGRETQYF
j_gene: TRBJ2-5
d_gene: NA
abundance: NA
v_gene: TRBV6-7

CDR3nt: TGTGCCAGCAGCTTGACAGGGGGCCGCGGAAACATTCAGTACTTC
CDR3aa: CASSLTGGRGNIQYF
j_gene: TRBJ2-4
d_gene: TRBD1
abundance: NA
v_gene: TRBV11-2

CDR3nt: TGCAGCGTTCGTCAGGGAGGCACTGAAGCTTTCTTT
CDR3aa: CSVRQGGTEAFF
j_gene: TRBJ1-1
d_gene: NA
abundance: NA
v_gene: TRBV29-1

CDR3nt: TGTGCCAGCAGCTGGATTCGGACAGGGCCTGGAAACACCATATATTTT
CDR3aa: CASSWIRTGPGNTIYF
j_gene: TRBJ1-3
d_gene: TRBD1
abundance: NA
v_gene: TRBV11-2

CDR3nt: TGTGCTAGTGGTAGAGGACAGTCTCAACAGCCCCAGCATTTT
CDR3aa: CASGRGQSQQPQHF
j_gene: TRBJ1-5
d_gene: NA
abundance: once
v_gene: TRBV12-5

CDR3nt: TGTGCCAGCAGTGAGGGTAGGGGCCCTGACACAGATACGCAGTATTTT
CDR3aa: CASSEGRGPDTDTQYF
j_gene: TRBJ2-3
d_gene: NA
abundance: NA
v_gene: TRBV6-1

CDR3nt: TGTGCCAGCAGTTCGAGACAGGGGGCAGCCTACAATGAGCAGTTCTTC
CDR3aa: CASSSRQGAAYNEQFF
j_gene: TRBJ2-1
d_gene: TRBD1
abundance: NA
v_gene: TRBV6-5

CDR3nt: TGTGCCAGCAGCCGAGCCCTGAGGGACTATGGCTACACCTTC
CDR3aa: CASSRALRDYGYTF
j_gene: TRBJ1-2
d_gene: NA
abundance: NA
v_gene: TRBV7-8

CDR3nt: TGCGCCAGCGGCAACAGGGGAGGCACAGATACGCAGTATTTT
CDR3aa: CASGNRGGTDTQYF
j_gene: TRBJ2-3
d_gene: TRBD1
abundance: NA
v_gene: TRBV5-1

CDR3nt: TGTGCCAGCAGTCAATCCGACAGGGGAAGAGAAAAACTGTTTTTT
CDR3aa: CASSQSDRGREKLFF
j_gene: TRBJ1-4
d_gene: TRBD1
abundance: NA
v_gene: TRBV6-5

CDR3nt: TGTGCCAGCAGCGCCCGTCCTAGCGGGGGGGCCCGAGAGACCCAGTACTTC
CDR3aa: CASSARPSGGARETQYF
j_gene: TRBJ2-5
d_gene: TRBD2
abundance: NA
v_gene: TRBV7-9

CDR3nt: TGCGCCAGCAGCCAAGATCACCCAGCTAACTATGGCTACACCTTC
CDR3aa: CASSQDHPANYGYTF
j_gene: TRBJ1-2
d_gene: NA
abundance: NA
v_gene: TRBV4-1

CDR3nt: TGTGCCAGCAGCAAAGGGACTAGCGGGGGCCTCTACGAGCAGTACTTC
CDR3aa: CASSKGTSGGLYEQYF
j_gene: TRBJ2-7
d_gene: TRBD2
abundance: NA
v_gene: TRBV9

CDR3nt: TGTGCCAGCAGGATAAACAGGGACTACGAGCAGTACTTC
CDR3aa: CASRINRDYEQYF
j_gene: TRBJ2-7
d_gene: NA
abundance: NA
v_gene: TRBV6-5

CDR3nt: TGTGCCAGCAGCTTAGTAGCCACTTGGGCTGAAGCTTTCTTT
CDR3aa: CASSLVATWAEAFF
j_gene: TRBJ1-1
d_gene: NA
abundance: NA
v_gene: TRBV7-9

CDR3nt: TGTGCCAGCAGCGCCGGGACAGGGAGCACAGATACGCAGTATTTT
CDR3aa: CASSAGTGSTDTQYF
j_gene: TRBJ2-3
d_gene: TRBD1
abundance: NA
v_gene: TRBV5-4

CDR3nt: TGTGCCAGCAGCCATCACCAGTCCTATGGCTACACCTTC
CDR3aa: CASSHHQSYGYTF
j_gene: TRBJ1-2
d_gene: NA
abundance: NA
v_gene: TRBV3-1/TRBV3-2

CDR3nt: TGTGCCAGCAGCTGGCCACGGGGATTGACCGGGGAGCTGTTTTTT
CDR3aa: CASSWPRGLTGELFF
j_gene: TRBJ2-2
d_gene: NA
abundance: NA
v_gene: TRBV7-8

CDR3nt: TGTGCCAGCAGTTTATATGGCAGATCCGTCACAGATACGCAGTATTTT
CDR3aa: CASSLYGRSVTDTQYF
j_gene: TRBJ2-3
d_gene: NA
abundance: NA
v_gene: TRBV27

CDR3nt: TGTGCCAGCAGCTTAGGACAGGGGGCATGGGGCTACACCTTC
CDR3aa: CASSLGQGAWGYTF
j_gene: TRBJ1-2
d_gene: TRBD1
abundance: NA
v_gene: TRBV11-2

CDR3nt: TGTGCCAGCAGCTTGGTCTCGGGGGGGCAAGATACGCAGTATTTT
CDR3aa: CASSLVSGGQDTQYF
j_gene: TRBJ2-3
d_gene: TRBD2
abundance: few
v_gene: TRBV5-4

CDR3nt: TGTGCCAGCAGCCAAGGTGACAGGGGGTCCGGGGAGCTGTTTTTT
CDR3aa: CASSQGDRGSGELFF
j_gene: TRBJ2-2
d_gene: TRBD1
abundance: NA
v_gene: TRBV3-1/TRBV3-2

CDR3nt: TGCAGTGCTAGAGGGGAGGAAAAACTGTTTTTT
CDR3aa: CSARGEEKLFF
j_gene: TRBJ1-4
d_gene: NA
abundance: NA
v_gene: TRBV20-1

CDR3nt: TGTGCCAGCAGCTCCTCTCCGGGGGGCGGCACAGATACGCAGTATTTT
CDR3aa: CASSSSPGGGTDTQYF
j_gene: TRBJ2-3
d_gene: NA
abundance: NA
v_gene: TRBV7-9

CDR3nt: TGTGCCAGCAGTCCCGACTATAACACTGAAGCTTTCTTT
CDR3aa: CASSPDYNTEAFF
j_gene: TRBJ1-1
d_gene: NA
abundance: once
v_gene: TRBV6-2/TRBV6-3

CDR3nt: TGTGCCAGCAGCCCTCCTAGCGGGTGGAGCTCCTACAATGAGCAGTTCTTC
CDR3aa: CASSPPSGWSSYNEQFF
j_gene: TRBJ2-1
d_gene: TRBD2
abundance: NA
v_gene: TRBV7-2

CDR3nt: TGTGCCAGCTCACCATCCGGAAAGGGGTACGAGCAGTACTTC
CDR3aa: CASSPSGKGYEQYF
j_gene: TRBJ2-7
d_gene: NA
abundance: NA
v_gene: TRBV18

CDR3nt: TGTGCCAGCAGTTTCATTGTTGATACGCAGTATTTT
CDR3aa: CASSFIVDTQYF
j_gene: TRBJ2-3
d_gene: NA
abundance: NA
v_gene: TRBV12-3/TRBV12-4

CDR3nt: TGTGCCAGCAGCTCCCCCGGGACAGGTGGGCTTTTAGGGCAGTTCTTC
CDR3aa: CASSSPGTGGLLGQFF
j_gene: TRBJ2-1
d_gene: TRBD1
abundance: NA
v_gene: TRBV11-2

CDR3nt: TGTGCCAGCAGTTACAGGACTAGCGGGGGGGACACCGGGGAGCTGTTTTTT
CDR3aa: CASSYRTSGGDTGELFF
j_gene: TRBJ2-2
d_gene: TRBD2
abundance: NA
v_gene: TRBV3-1/TRBV3-2

CDR3nt: TGTGCCAGCAGTAGAGAATTAACTAATGAAAAACTGTTTTTT
CDR3aa: CASSRELTNEKLFF
j_gene: TRBJ1-4
d_gene: NA
abundance: NA
v_gene: TRBV7-9

CDR3nt: TGCGCCAGCAGCTTGGCGCCGGGCTCTGGGGCCAACGTCCTGACTTTC
CDR3aa: CASSLAPGSGANVLTF
j_gene: TRBJ2-6
d_gene: NA
abundance: NA
v_gene: TRBV5-1

CDR3nt: TGTGCCAGCAGCCTAACGGGACTCCTCAATGAGCAGTTCTTC
CDR3aa: CASSLTGLLNEQFF
j_gene: TRBJ2-1
d_gene: NA
abundance: once
v_gene: TRBV7-3

CDR3nt: TGTGCCAGCCACAGCGGGGCTGCTGGAAACACCATATATTTT
CDR3aa: CASHSGAAGNTIYF
j_gene: TRBJ1-3
d_gene: NA
abundance: NA
v_gene: TRBV19

CDR3nt: TGTGCCAGCAGCCCGACTTACTACGAGCAGTACTTC
CDR3aa: CASSPTYYEQYF
j_gene: TRBJ2-7
d_gene: NA
abundance: few
v_gene: TRBV5-5

CDR3nt: TGTGCCAGCAGTTGGACAGCCAATTCACCCCTCCACTTT
CDR3aa: CASSWTANSPLHF
j_gene: TRBJ1-6
d_gene: NA
abundance: NA
v_gene: TRBV6-5